This record concerns one T cell receptor (beta chain) sequence. Its cognate antigen has yet to be identified. No much larger clone exists at a distance of one base, and base qualities are not known. The sample comes from a study of beta chain features in type 1 diabetes (dated by TCRdb to about 2018). Background for the entire study: Patients and healthy donors did not differ in mean age, gender distribution, total cell number or subset yield. A total of some 100,000,000 sorted cells were examined across all samples, and the number of cells per subset was strongly correlated with RNA yield. In the study, recently diagnosed type 1 diabetes patients and matched healthy donors were compared on the TCRB repertoires of their sorted circulating CD4+ T cell subsets. Whereas all 30 or so donors provided naive and central memory subsets, regulatory and stem cell-like memory subsets were isolated from just 8 patients and roughly eight healthy donors.

Each donor gave one peripheral blood draw, roughly 110 mL on average, collected into heparinised tubes. Using a panel that included CD45RO, CCR7, CD25, CD127, CD95 and CD27, naive, central memory, regulatory and stem cell-like memory CD4+ T cells were sorted on a BD FACSAria II. All sorted populations exceeded 95% purity. PBMCs were isolated right away by Lymphoprep density gradient centrifugation and were stained directly, without culture. So that batch effects would be minimized, each experiment stained and sorted samples in pairs, pairing one healthy donor with one patient. All of the isolated RNA was reverse transcribed with the High Capacity cDNA Reverse Transcription Kit, so expressed TCRB transcripts were sequenced. Naive, central memory and regulatory T cell samples underwent deep immunoSEQ sequencing, averaging about 3.57 million total reads per sample. Sorted cells were lysed in RLT buffer, and RNA was extracted using DNase-treated RNeasy Micro or Mini kits according to cell number. To prevent cross-contamination, each cell subset was processed individually, whereas patient and healthy donor samples were processed jointly. Using the immunoSEQ multiplex PCR, TCRB sequences were amplified from cDNA into 87-bp fragments spanning the CDR3 region. Sequencing of the amplicons was done on the Illumina HiSeq platform. On the authors' methods: PCR bias was computationally corrected using synthetic template baselines, reads within Hamming distance 2 were collapsed, and singletons that could not be merged were discarded. Reads were aligned against IMGT so that V, D and J genes, CDR3 length and insertions or deletions at six rearrangement sites could be assigned. Within each subset, clonotype counts were normalized to sorted cell number, and only after that were true diversity and Gini coefficients computed with the tcR R package. The overlap coefficient, calculated on TCRB nucleotide sequences, was used to quantify repertoire sharing. Out-of-frame TCRB sequences from naive cells were analyzed to stand in for the pre-selection repertoire. TCRdb mirrors the immuneACCESS table, restricted to in-frame sequences. Some clones are absent from its copies; in checked studies, under half trace to an unresolved V gene, and the reason for the others is unknown. The D gene and trimming were derived from the DNA, and the V and J assignments and clone size from that table. The sample table contains some 270,000 clones; only one count was recorded for around 14% of them. In total, the top ten clones hold about 0.024% of the sample.

What the work shows at the level of the full study, not this receptor alone: At VDJ recombination sites, type 1 diabetes patients had fewer insertions and more deleted nucleotides, which implies abnormalities in thymic rearrangement. Type 1 diabetes patients showed a moderate but significant shortening of TCRB CDR3 length in all four CD4+ subsets. Because small numbers of individuals were included in the HLA sub-analyses, any influence of HLA type on TCRB rearrangement was left unresolved. Shorter templates might be favored by PCR, yet because patient and control samples were amplified and corrected together, any such skew would affect both groups equally. Because cDNA was sequenced instead of genomic DNA, activated cells with high expression could be over-represented, although the groups did not differ in activation or CD3 levels. Naive, central memory and regulatory TCRB repertoires appeared to be more alike among patients than among healthy donors.

Inclusive of the bounding cysteine and phenylalanine, the CDR3 is 13 residues long. CDR3 DNA is the only sequence kept; it has 39 bases, read in frame from the first base. The germline V gene sets CDR1 to SGDLS and CDR2 to YYNGEE. Relative to germline, V is missing 3 bases and J is missing 5 bases, with 4 bases of the junction outside any gene match. The sequence is built from TRBV9 and TRBJ2-5, and TRBD1 matches 7 of the central bases. Input material: naive CD4+ T cells from blood. The cell subset or site label for this specimen denotes: true naive CD4+ T cells. The sequence was collected from a middle-aged woman in good health. The CDR3 in this case is CASSGQGGETQYF. At the DNA level, the sequence is TGTGCCAGCAGCGGACAGGGCGGTGAGACCCAGTACTTC.